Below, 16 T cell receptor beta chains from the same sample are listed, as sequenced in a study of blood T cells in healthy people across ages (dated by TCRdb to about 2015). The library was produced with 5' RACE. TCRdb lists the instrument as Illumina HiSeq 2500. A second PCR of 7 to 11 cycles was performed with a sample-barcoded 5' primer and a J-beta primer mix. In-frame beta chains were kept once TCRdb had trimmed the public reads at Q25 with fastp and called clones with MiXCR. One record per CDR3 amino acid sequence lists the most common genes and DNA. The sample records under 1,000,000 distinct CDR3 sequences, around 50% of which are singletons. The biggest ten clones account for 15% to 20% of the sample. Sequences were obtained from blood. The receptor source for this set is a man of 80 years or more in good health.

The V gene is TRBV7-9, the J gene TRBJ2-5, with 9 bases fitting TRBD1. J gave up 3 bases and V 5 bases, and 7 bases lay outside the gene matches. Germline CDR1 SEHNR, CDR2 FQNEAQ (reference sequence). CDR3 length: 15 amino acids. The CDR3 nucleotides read TGTGCCAGCAGCCCCGGACAGGGGAGGGAAGAGACCCAGTACTTC. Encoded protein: CASSPGQGREETQYF.

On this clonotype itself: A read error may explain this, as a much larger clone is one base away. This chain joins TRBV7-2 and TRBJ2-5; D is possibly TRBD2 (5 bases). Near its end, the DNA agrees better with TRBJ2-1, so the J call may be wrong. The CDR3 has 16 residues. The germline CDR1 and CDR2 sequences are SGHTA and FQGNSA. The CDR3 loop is CASSLVGLAYQETQFF. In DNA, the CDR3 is TGTGCCAGCAGCTTAGTAGGTCTAGCCTACCAAGAGACCCAGTTCTTC.

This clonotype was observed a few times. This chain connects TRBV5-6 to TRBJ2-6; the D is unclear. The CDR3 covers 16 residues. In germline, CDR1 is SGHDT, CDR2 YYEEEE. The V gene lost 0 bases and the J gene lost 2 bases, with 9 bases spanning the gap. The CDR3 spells CASSLVVGAGANVLTF. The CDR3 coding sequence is TGTGCCAGCAGCTTGGTGGTGGGCGCTGGGGCCAACGTCCTGACTTTC. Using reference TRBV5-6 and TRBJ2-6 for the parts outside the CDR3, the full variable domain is DAGVTQSPTHLIKTRGQQVTLRCSPKSGHDTVSWYQQALGQGPQFIFQYYEEEERQRGNFPDRFSGHQFPNYSSELNVNALLLGDSALYLCASSLVVGAGANVLTFGAGSRLTVL.

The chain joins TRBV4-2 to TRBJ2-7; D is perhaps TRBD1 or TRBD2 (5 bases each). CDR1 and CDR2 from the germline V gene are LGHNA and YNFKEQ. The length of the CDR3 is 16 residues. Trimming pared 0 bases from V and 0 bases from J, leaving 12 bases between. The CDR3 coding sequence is TGTGCCAGCAGCCAAGAGGGGCAGAGGGGCTCCTACGAGCAGTACTTC. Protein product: CASSQEGQRGSYEQYF.

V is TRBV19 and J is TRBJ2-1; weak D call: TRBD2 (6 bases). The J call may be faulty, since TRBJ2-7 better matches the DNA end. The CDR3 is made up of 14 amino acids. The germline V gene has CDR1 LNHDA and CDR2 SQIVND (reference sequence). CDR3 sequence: CASSMASVYNEQYF. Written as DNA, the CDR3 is TGTGCCAGTAGTATGGCTAGCGTGTACAATGAGCAGTACTTC.

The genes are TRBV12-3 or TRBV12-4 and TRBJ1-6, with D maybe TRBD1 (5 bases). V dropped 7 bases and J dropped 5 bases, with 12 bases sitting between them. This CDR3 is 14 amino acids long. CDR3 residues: CASTPGGDNSPLHF. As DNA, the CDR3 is TGTGCCAGCACCCCGGGGGGGGATAATTCACCCCTCCACTTT.

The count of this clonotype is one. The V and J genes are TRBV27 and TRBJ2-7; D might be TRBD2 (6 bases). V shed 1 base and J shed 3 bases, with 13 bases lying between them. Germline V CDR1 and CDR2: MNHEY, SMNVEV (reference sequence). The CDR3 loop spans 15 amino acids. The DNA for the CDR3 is TGTGCCAGCAGTTTATGGAGAGGGGAGGTCTACGAGCAGTACTTC. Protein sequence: CASSLWRGEVYEQYF.

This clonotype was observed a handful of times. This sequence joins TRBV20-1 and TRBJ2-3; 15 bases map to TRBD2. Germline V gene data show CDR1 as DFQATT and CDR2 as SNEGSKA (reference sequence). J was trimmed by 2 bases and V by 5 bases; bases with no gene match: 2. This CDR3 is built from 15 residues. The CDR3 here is CSAGTSGRTTDTQYF. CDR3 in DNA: TGCAGTGCTGGGACTAGCGGGAGGACCACAGATACGCAGTATTTT.

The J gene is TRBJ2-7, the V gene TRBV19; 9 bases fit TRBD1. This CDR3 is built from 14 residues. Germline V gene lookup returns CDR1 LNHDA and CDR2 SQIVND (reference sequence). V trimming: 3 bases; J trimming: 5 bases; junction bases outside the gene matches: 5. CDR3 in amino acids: CASSMGTGSHEQYF. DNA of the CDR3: TGTGCCAGTAGTATGGGGACAGGGTCCCACGAGCAGTACTTC.

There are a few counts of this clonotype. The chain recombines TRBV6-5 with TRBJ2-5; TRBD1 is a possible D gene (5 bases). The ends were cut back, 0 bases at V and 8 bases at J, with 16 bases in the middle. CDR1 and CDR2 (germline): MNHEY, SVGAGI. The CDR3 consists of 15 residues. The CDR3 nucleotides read TGTGCCAGCAGTTACTCGAAACAGGCACCAGGAACCCAGTACTTC. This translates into CASSYSKQAPGTQYF.

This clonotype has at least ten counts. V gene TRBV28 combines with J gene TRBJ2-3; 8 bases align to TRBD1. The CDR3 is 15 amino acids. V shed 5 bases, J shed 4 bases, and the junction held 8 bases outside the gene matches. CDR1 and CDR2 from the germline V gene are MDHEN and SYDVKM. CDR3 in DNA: TGTGCCAGCAGTCCCCTAGACAGGGGCGCAGATACGCAGTATTTT. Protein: CASSPLDRGADTQYF.

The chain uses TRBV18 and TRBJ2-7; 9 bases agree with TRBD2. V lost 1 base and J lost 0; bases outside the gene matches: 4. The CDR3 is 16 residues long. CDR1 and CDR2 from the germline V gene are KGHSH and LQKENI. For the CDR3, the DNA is TGTGCCAGCTCACCACTAGCGGGAGCCCCCTCCTACGAGCAGTACTTC. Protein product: CASSPLAGAPSYEQYF.

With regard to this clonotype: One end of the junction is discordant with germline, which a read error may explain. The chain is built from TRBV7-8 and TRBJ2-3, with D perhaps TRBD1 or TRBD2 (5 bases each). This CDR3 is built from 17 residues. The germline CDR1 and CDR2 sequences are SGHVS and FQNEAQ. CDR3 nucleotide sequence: TGTGCCAGCAGCTTAAAACCGTGGGGGAGTACCACAGGTACGCAGTATTTT. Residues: CASSLKPWGSTTGTQYF.

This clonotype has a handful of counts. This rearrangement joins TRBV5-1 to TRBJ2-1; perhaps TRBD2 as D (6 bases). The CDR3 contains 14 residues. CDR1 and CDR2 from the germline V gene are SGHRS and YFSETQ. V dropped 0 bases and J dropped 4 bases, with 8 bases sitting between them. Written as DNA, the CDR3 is TGCGCCAGCAGCTTGGTACTAGCTTACAATGAGCAGTTCTTC. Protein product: CASSLVLAYNEQFF. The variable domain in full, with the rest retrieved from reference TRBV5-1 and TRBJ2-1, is KAGVTQTPRYLIKTRGQQVTLSCSPISGHRSVSWYQQTPGQGLQFLFEYFSETQRNKGNFPGRFSGRQFSNSRSEMNVSTLELGDSALYLCASSLVLAYNEQFFGPGTRLTVL.

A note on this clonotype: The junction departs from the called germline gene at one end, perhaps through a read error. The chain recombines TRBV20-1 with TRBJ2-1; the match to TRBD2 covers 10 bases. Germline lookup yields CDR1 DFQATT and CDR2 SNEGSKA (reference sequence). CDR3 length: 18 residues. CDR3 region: CSTSPSGGLAGVYNEQFF. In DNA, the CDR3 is TGCAGTACTAGCCCCTCCGGGGGGCTAGCGGGAGTATACAATGAGCAGTTCTTC.

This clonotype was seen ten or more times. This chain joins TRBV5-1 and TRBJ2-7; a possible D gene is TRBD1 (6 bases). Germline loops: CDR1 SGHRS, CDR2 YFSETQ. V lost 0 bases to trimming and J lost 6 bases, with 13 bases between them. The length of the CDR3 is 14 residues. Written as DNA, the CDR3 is TGCGCCAGCAGCTTGGATGCAGTACAGGGCGAGCAGTACTTC. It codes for CASSLDAVQGEQYF.